These 21 T cell receptor beta chains were all obtained from the same sample, sequenced in a study of shared clonotypes between healthy human individuals. Data came from immunoSEQ multiplex PCR; TCRdb stores just in-frame clones and leaves some out. The data show roughly 2,000,000 clones, approximately 94% seen once. Terminally differentiated effector memory CD45RA+ cells were excluded by CCR7 positive selection of CD45RO-negative cells. Material for sequencing was naive CD8+ T cells sorted from blood. Receptors were obtained from a man between 18 and 35 years old in good health.

The chain uses TRBV19 and TRBJ2-7, with TRBD1 matching over 10 bases. The CDR3 sequence is 14 residues long. V trimming: 5 bases; J trimming: 3 bases; junction bases outside the gene matches: 4. Germline V CDR1 and CDR2: LNHDA, SQIVND (reference sequence). CDR3 loop: CASSVGTGVYEQYF. The DNA of the CDR3 is TGTGCCAGTAGTGTCGGGACAGGGGTCTACGAGCAGTACTTC.

This sequence joins TRBV11-2 and TRBJ1-2; D is unresolved. V was shortened by 5 bases and J by 3 bases, with 10 bases between the two germline ends. Per germline, CDR1 SGHAT and CDR2 FQNNGV. The CDR3 is 13 residues long. The CDR3: CASSRTSDYGYTF. The CDR3 nucleotides are TGTGCCAGCAGCCGTACCTCGGACTATGGCTACACCTTC.

The V gene is TRBV5-1, the J gene TRBJ1-3; possibly TRBD1 for D (6 bases). The V end was cut by 2 bases, the J end by 0 bases, with 15 bases between. From germline, CDR1 is SGHRS and CDR2 YFSETQ. The CDR3 length is 17 residues. CDR3 sequence reads: CASSLTTYRDSGNTIYF. In nucleotides, the CDR3 is TGCGCCAGCAGCTTAACGACCTACAGGGACTCTGGAAACACCATATATTTT.

The rearrangement links TRBV9 to TRBJ2-5; D is possibly TRBD1 or TRBD2 (5 bases each). The V gene's germline CDR1 is SGDLS and CDR2 YYNGEE. The CDR3 contains 15 residues. The ends were cut back, 0 bases at V and 1 base at J, with 10 bases in the middle. CDR3 loop: CASSVAGAFQETQYF. CDR3 sequence (DNA): TGTGCCAGCAGCGTAGCCGGGGCCTTCCAAGAGACCCAGTACTTC.

The genes are TRBV27 and TRBJ2-2; 7 bases map to TRBD2. The CDR3 runs 14 residues. Per germline, CDR1 MNHEY and CDR2 SMNVEV (reference sequence). Unmatched junction bases numbered 10, after V lost 8 bases and J lost 7 bases. The CDR3 coding sequence is TGTGCCAGCGGGCCTTCGGGGGGAAGCGGGGAGCTGTTTTTT. It codes for CASGPSGGSGELFF.

The genes are TRBV7-9 and TRBJ2-2; D possibly uses TRBD1 or TRBD2 (6 bases each). This CDR3 is 15 amino acids long. Germline CDR1 SEHNR, CDR2 FQNEAQ (reference sequence). V was clipped by 5 bases and J by 6 bases, with 16 bases between them. The CDR3 coding sequence is TGTGCCAGCAGCCCTCCGGGGGCGGTATCCGGGGAGCTGTTTTTT. It encodes CASSPPGAVSGELFF.

As for this clone: Within the sample, other DNA sequences also encode this same CDR3. This sequence joins TRBV9 and TRBJ1-4; 7 nucleotides line up with TRBD1. V lost 0 bases, J lost 8 bases, and 4 bases stayed unmatched. The CDR3 has 14 amino acids. The V gene's germline CDR1 is SGDLS and CDR2 YYNGEE. CDR3 sequence reads: CASSVEGAGEKLFF. The CDR3 DNA follows: TGTGCCAGCAGCGTAGAGGGGGCCGGCGAAAAACTGTTTTTT.

The rearrangement links TRBV4-3 to TRBJ2-2, with D possibly TRBD1 on 5 matching bases. The ends were cut back, 0 bases at V and 2 bases at J, with 10 bases in the middle. The length of the CDR3 is 16 residues. Germline loops: CDR1 LGHNA, CDR2 YSLEER. CDR3 region: CASSQDLGANTGELFF. CDR3 DNA: TGCGCCAGCAGCCAAGATTTAGGGGCCAACACCGGGGAGCTGTTTTTT.

The chain employs TRBV5-1 and TRBJ2-2; 7 nucleotides line up with TRBD1. The V gene's germline CDR1 is SGHRS and CDR2 YFSETQ. The CDR3 loop spans 14 amino acids. J lost 4 bases, V lost 4 bases, and 4 bases had no gene match. CDR3: CASSPTGLTGELFF. The CDR3 DNA reads TGCGCCAGCAGCCCGACAGGGCTCACCGGGGAGCTGTTTTTT.

The V and J genes are TRBV28 and TRBJ1-2, with 8 nucleotides matching TRBD1. Germline-derived CDR1 and CDR2 are MDHEN and SYDVKM. The CDR3 contains 16 residues. V trimming: 5 bases; J trimming: 2 bases; junction bases outside the gene matches: 10. CDR3 sequence reads: CASSAWTRGPNYGYTF. CDR3 DNA: TGTGCCAGCAGTGCCTGGACCAGGGGGCCGAACTATGGCTACACCTTC.

V and J are TRBV2 and TRBJ1-5, with no clear D. V was cut by 0 bases and J by 6 bases, with 6 bases left in between. This CDR3 spans 13 amino acids. From germline, CDR1 is SNHLY and CDR2 FYNNEI. The CDR3 loop is CASSEADGQPQHF. CDR3 DNA: TGTGCCAGCAGTGAAGCGGACGGTCAGCCCCAGCATTTT.

V is TRBV27 and J is TRBJ2-7, with TRBD1 matching 7 bases. This CDR3 contains 13 residues. Germline V lookup: CDR1 MNHEY, CDR2 SMNVEV (reference sequence). J lost 2 bases, V lost 6 bases, and 4 bases had no gene match. CDR3: CASRQGSAYEQYF. CDR3 DNA sequence: TGTGCCAGCAGACAGGGGAGCGCCTACGAGCAGTACTTC.

J is TRBJ2-7 and V is TRBV9; 8 bases are a match to TRBD2. Trimming at V came to 4 bases and at J to 3 bases, leaving 15 bases not matched to a gene. The CDR3 is made up of 17 amino acids. Per the germline V gene, CDR1 is SGDLS and CDR2 is YYNGEE. Here the CDR3 DNA reads TGTGCCAGCAGCCCACGAGGCTTGAGCGGGAGTTTCTACGAGCAGTACTTC. Translating gives CASSPRGLSGSFYEQYF. Filled out from reference TRBV9 and TRBJ2-7, the complete variable domain reads DSGVTQTPKHLITATGQRVTLRCSPRSGDLSVYWYQQSLDQGLQFLIQYYNGEERAKGNILERFSAQQFPDLHSELNLSSLELGDSALYFCASSPRGLSGSFYEQYFGPGTRLTVT.

This clone has more than one count but fewer than ten. This chain uses TRBV7-9 with TRBJ1-2; perhaps TRBD1 as D (6 bases). The germline V and J ends were trimmed by 5 bases and 6 bases, with 16 bases remaining between them. The CDR3 consists of 14 residues. Germline values: CDR1 SEHNR, CDR2 FQNEAQ (reference sequence). The CDR3 nucleotides are TGTGCCAGCAGCCATCCGGGACACTCGGATGGCTACACCTTC. This gives the protein CASSHPGHSDGYTF.

This clone was seen once. The chain is built from TRBV27 and TRBJ2-3, with D perhaps matching TRBD1 or TRBD2 (5 bases each). Germline values: CDR1 MNHEY, CDR2 SMNVEV (reference sequence). The CDR3 loop spans 15 amino acids. Deletions cut 7 bases from V and 0 bases from J, with 14 bases between. The CDR3 coding sequence is TGTGCCAGCACGACACGGGGCCGTAGCACAGATACGCAGTATTTT. Protein sequence: CASTTRGRSTDTQYF.

The J gene is TRBJ2-2, the V gene TRBV5-5, with unresolved D. V was cut by 4 bases and J by 10 bases, with 14 bases left in between. Per germline, CDR1 SGHKS and CDR2 YYEKEE (reference sequence). This CDR3 spans 13 amino acids. This CDR3 reads CASSDIMGPELFF. The CDR3 DNA reads TGTGCCAGCAGCGACATTATGGGCCCGGAGCTGTTTTTT. The full variable domain, its missing parts supplied by reference TRBV5-5 and TRBJ2-2, is DAGVTQSPTHLIKTRGQQVTLRCSPISGHKSVSWYQQVLGQGPQFIFQYYEKEERGRGNFPDRFSARQFPNYSSELNVNALLLGDSALYLCASSDIMGPELFFGEGSRLTVL.

This sequence joins TRBV5-1 and TRBJ2-1; possibly TRBD2 for D (6 bases). Trimming stripped 4 bases from V and 0 bases from J, with 17 bases between. The CDR3 runs 17 residues. Per germline, CDR1 SGHRS and CDR2 YFSETQ. CDR3 region: CASSLDLATSSYNEQFF. DNA for the CDR3: TGCGCCAGCAGCCTGGACCTAGCGACTTCCTCCTACAATGAGCAGTTCTTC.

This chain joins TRBV28 and TRBJ2-7; D is perhaps TRBD2 (6 bases). V dropped 7 bases and J dropped 6 bases, with 10 bases sitting between them. The CDR3 runs 11 residues. The germline V gene has CDR1 MDHEN and CDR2 SYDVKM. The CDR3: CASTTSLEQYF. CDR3 DNA sequence: TGTGCCAGCACGACTAGTCTCGAGCAGTACTTC.

The V gene is TRBV27, the J gene TRBJ1-5; 8 nucleotides match TRBD1. There are 18 residues in the CDR3. Germline assignment: CDR1 MNHEY and CDR2 SMNVEV (reference sequence). V was clipped by 3 bases and J by 6 bases; unmatched bases: 16. The CDR3 protein is CASSFLLPTGVGSQPQHF. CDR3 DNA: TGTGCCAGCAGTTTCCTACTCCCGACAGGGGTTGGGAGTCAGCCCCAGCATTTT.

This chain joins TRBV13 and TRBJ2-3; 8 bases are a match to TRBD2. Germline values: CDR1 PRHDT, CDR2 FYEKMQ (reference sequence). CDR3 length: 18 residues. V lost 2 bases and J lost 0; bases outside the gene matches: 10. CDR3 loop: CASSLSSSGWPSTDTQYF. In DNA form, the CDR3 reads TGTGCCAGCAGCTTAAGTTCTAGCGGGTGGCCTAGCACAGATACGCAGTATTTT. The entire variable domain, with the rest obtained from reference TRBV13 and TRBJ2-3, is as follows: AAGVIQSPRHLIKEKRETATLKCYPIPRHDTVYWYQQGPGQDPQFLISFYEKMQSDKGSIPDRFSAQQFSDYHSELNMSSLELGDSALYFCASSLSSSGWPSTDTQYFGPGTRLTVL.

Here the CDR3 DNA reads TGCGCCAGCAGGTTACAGGGAGAGGGGCTATACAATGAGCAGTTCTTC. Translated: CASRLQGEGLYNEQFF. V is TRBV10-2 and J is TRBJ2-1; a possible D gene is TRBD1 (6 bases). The CDR3 is made up of 16 amino acids. Germline assignment: CDR1 WSHSY and CDR2 SAAADI. V lost 6 bases, J lost 4 bases, and 19 bases lay in between.